A selection of T cell receptor beta chains follows, all from one sample in a study of T cell responses to AZD1222 COVID-19 vaccine. Here immunoSEQ multiplex PCR was the method, and the copy in TCRdb shows in-frame clones only, minus some. The table records around 100,000 clones, under 95% of them present only once. The input for sequencing was peripheral blood, taken on day 0 of AZD1222 vaccination. The origin of the receptors is an adult in good health. The CDR3 runs from the conserved cysteine through the conserved F or W. A D gene is named only where the DNA matches it firmly. Part of the rows lack a size; the others show once, few, many or a class for expanded clones.

-,TRBJ2-5,once,TRBV27,TGTGCCAGCAGAAGGGGGTTGGCGGAGACCCAGTACTTC,CASRRGLAETQYF
TRBD1,TRBJ2-3,-,TRBV7-2,TGTGCCAGCAGCTTAGTAGGGGGCCAATTCACAGATACGCAGTATTTT,CASSLVGGQFTDTQYF
TRBD2,TRBJ2-1,-,TRBV4-2,TGTGCCAGCAGCCGGGTGACTAGCGGGGGGTCCAATGAGCAGTTCTTC,CASSRVTSGGSNEQFF
-,TRBJ1-1,-,TRBV7-3,TGTGCCAGCAGTTTGTCTCAGGGATCTGAAGCTTTCTTT,CASSLSQGSEAFF
-,TRBJ1-1,-,TRBV5-4,TGTGCCAGCAGCCGGGGGGGATTGGGGACTGAAGCTTTCTTT,CASSRGGLGTEAFF
TRBD2,TRBJ2-1,-,TRBV7-8,TGTGCCAGCAGAATCACCGGGACTAGCGGGCTCAATGAGCAGTTCTTC,CASRITGTSGLNEQFF
-,TRBJ1-1,-,TRBV11-2,TGTGCCAGCAGTCCTAACCCGGGGGGCGGCACTGAAGCTTTCTTT,CASSPNPGGGTEAFF
-,TRBJ2-4,-,TRBV9,TGTGCCAGCAGCCCCCGGGGCCGTGAAAACATTCAGTACTTC,CASSPRGRENIQYF
-,TRBJ2-5,once,TRBV19,TGTGCCAGTAGTTTTCCTGGGGACGAGACCCAGTACTTC,CASSFPGDETQYF
-,TRBJ1-3,-,TRBV28,TGTGCCAGCAGTTCCCCGGCCGCGGACAGAAGAAACACCATATATTTT,CASSSPAADRRNTIYF
TRBD1,TRBJ1-4,-,TRBV11-3,TGTGCCAGCAGCCAGGGACAGGCTAATGAAAAACTGTTTTTT,CASSQGQANEKLFF
-,TRBJ2-1,-,TRBV11-2,TGTGCCAGCAGCCCCCTAGGTGGGGCCTACAATGAGCAGTTCTTC,CASSPLGGAYNEQFF
-,TRBJ2-3,-,TRBV5-6,TGTGCCAGCAGCTTGTTGCTAGCCAGCACAGATACGCAGTATTTT,CASSLLLASTDTQYF
TRBD2,TRBJ2-3,-,TRBV13,TGTGCCAGCAGCTTGGGACTAGCGGGAGCAGGGCGCACAGATACGCAGTATTTT,CASSLGLAGAGRTDTQYF
-,TRBJ2-2,-,TRBV5-1,TGCGCCAGCAGCACTGGTGGCCTAGGAACCACCGGGGAGCTGTTTTTT,CASSTGGLGTTGELFF
-,TRBJ1-4,-,TRBV9,TGTGCCAGCAGCGTAGGATTGGGGACTAATGAAAAACTGTTTTTT,CASSVGLGTNEKLFF
-,TRBJ1-2,-,TRBV15,TGTGCCACCAGCGCTGGGGGATTCTATGGCTACACCTTC,CATSAGGFYGYTF
-,TRBJ1-2,-,TRBV18,TGTGCCAGCTCACCTACAGAGAACTATGGCTACACCTTC,CASSPTENYGYTF
TRBD1,TRBJ2-5,-,TRBV11-3,TGTGCCAGCAGCCTTCGGGACAGGGGAGTGGGGCAAGAGACCCAGTACTTC,CASSLRDRGVGQETQYF
-,TRBJ1-2,-,TRBV19,TGTGCCAGTAGTATAGGCAGGGCCGGCTATGGCTACACCTTC,CASSIGRAGYGYTF
-,TRBJ1-5,-,TRBV14,TGTGCCAGCAGCCAATCTCCTCTAGTCGGAGGGGAGGATCAGCCCCAGCATTTT,CASSQSPLVGGEDQPQHF
-,TRBJ1-4,-,TRBV28,TGTGCCAGCAGTCCCGGACAGAGTCCTAATGAAAAACTGTTTTTT,CASSPGQSPNEKLFF
TRBD2,TRBJ2-6,-,TRBV11-1,TGTGCCAGCAGCCCAGCGGGGCTTGGGGCCAACGTCCTGACTTTC,CASSPAGLGANVLTF
-,TRBJ2-5,-,TRBV30,TGTGCCTGGGGCCCCTCTCCGGGTGCCGAGACCCAGTACTTC,CAWGPSPGAETQYF
TRBD1,TRBJ2-1,-,TRBV7-3,TGTGCCAGCAGCCCCCGCCCCCACAGGGGCAATGAGCAGTTCTTC,CASSPRPHRGNEQFF
-,TRBJ1-5,-,TRBV18,TGTGCCAGCTCACCAGCAGGGGTCAATCAGCCCCAGCATTTT,CASSPAGVNQPQHF
TRBD2,TRBJ2-7,-,TRBV28,TGTGCCAGCAGTTTTCTAGCGGGAGCATCCTACGAGCAGTACTTC,CASSFLAGASYEQYF
TRBD1,TRBJ1-5,-,TRBV6-5,TGTGCCAGCAGCACAGGGGGCATTACTCAGCCCCAGCATTTT,CASSTGGITQPQHF
-,TRBJ2-2,-,TRBV4-2,TGTGCCAGCAGCCAAGTGGAGCCCACCGGGGAGCTGTTTTTT,CASSQVEPTGELFF
-,TRBJ2-2,-,TRBV7-3,TGTGCCAGCAGCAAAGGGCCCAGCGGGAACACCGGGGAGCTGTTTTTT,CASSKGPSGNTGELFF
-,TRBJ1-1,-,TRBV30,TGTGCCTGGAGTTTGAACACTGAAGCTTTCTTT,CAWSLNTEAFF
-,TRBJ2-2,-,TRBV5-1,TGCGCCAGCAGACTGGGCTGGCGGGGGCAGGACGGGGAGCTGTTTTTT,CASRLGWRGQDGELFF
TRBD1,TRBJ1-2,-,TRBV4-3,TGCGCCAGCAGCCAAGACAGGGGGTCTAACTATGGCTACACCTTC,CASSQDRGSNYGYTF
TRBD1,TRBJ1-2,-,TRBV2,TGTGCCAGCAGCCCAGGGGGCGACTATGGCTACACCTTC,CASSPGGDYGYTF
TRBD1,TRBJ1-3,once,TRBV3-1/TRBV3-2,TGTGCCAGCAGCCGAACAGGGGGTGGAAACACCATATATTTT,CASSRTGGGNTIYF
-,TRBJ1-5,-,TRBV5-6,TGTGCCAGCAGCACGATTAATCAGCCCCAGCATTTT,CASSTINQPQHF
-,TRBJ1-1,-,TRBV7-2,TGTGCCAGCAGCTTACTCCCAGGGGACACTGAAGCTTTCTTT,CASSLLPGDTEAFF
-,TRBJ1-1,-,TRBV11-2,TGTGCCAGCAGCTTCCAGGGGAGGACTGAAGCTTTCTTT,CASSFQGRTEAFF
TRBD2,TRBJ2-5,-,TRBV29-1,TGCAGCGTTTGGACTAGCGGGGGTTTGGAGACCCAGTACTTC,CSVWTSGGLETQYF
TRBD2,TRBJ2-1,-,TRBV11-3,TGTGCCAGCAGCTTAGGGCTCGGCGGGGGCAATGAGCAGTTCTTC,CASSLGLGGGNEQFF
-,TRBJ1-2,-,TRBV30,TGTGCCTGGAGTCCCCTGACGGTCCCCTATGGCTACACCTTC,CAWSPLTVPYGYTF
-,TRBJ1-1,-,TRBV9,TGTGCCAGCAGCCCAGCTGCATCGGAAGCTTTCTTT,CASSPAASEAFF
TRBD2,TRBJ2-3,-,TRBV19,TGTGCCAGTAGTATGGGGAGCGGGGGCACAGATACGCAGTATTTT,CASSMGSGGTDTQYF
-,TRBJ2-7,-,TRBV19,TGTGCCAGTGGCAACGGCGGCTCCTACGAGCAGTACTTC,CASGNGGSYEQYF
TRBD1,TRBJ1-2,-,TRBV18,TGTGCCAGCTCACCTTCGGACAGGGTTGGCTATGGCTACACCTTC,CASSPSDRVGYGYTF
-,TRBJ1-1,once,TRBV7-2,TGTGCCAGCAGCTCTCAACCCCAGAGGGTCCATGAAGCTTTCTTT,CASSSQPQRVHEAFF
-,TRBJ2-5,-,TRBV5-1,TGCGCCAGCAGCTTGGGGGCGGGATTAAGAGAGACCCAGTACTTC,CASSLGAGLRETQYF